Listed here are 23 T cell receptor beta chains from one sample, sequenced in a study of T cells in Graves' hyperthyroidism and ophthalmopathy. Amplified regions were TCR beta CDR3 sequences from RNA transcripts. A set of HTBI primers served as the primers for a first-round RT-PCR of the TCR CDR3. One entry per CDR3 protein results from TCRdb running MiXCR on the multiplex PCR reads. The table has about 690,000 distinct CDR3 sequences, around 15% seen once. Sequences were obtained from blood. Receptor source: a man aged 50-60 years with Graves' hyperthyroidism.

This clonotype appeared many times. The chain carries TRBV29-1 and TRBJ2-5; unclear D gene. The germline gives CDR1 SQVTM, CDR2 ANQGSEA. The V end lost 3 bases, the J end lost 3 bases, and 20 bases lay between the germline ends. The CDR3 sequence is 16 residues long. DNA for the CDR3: TGCAGCGTTGACTCCTATGACAAGCCCTACAAAGAGACCCAGTACTTC. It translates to CSVDSYDKPYKETQYF.

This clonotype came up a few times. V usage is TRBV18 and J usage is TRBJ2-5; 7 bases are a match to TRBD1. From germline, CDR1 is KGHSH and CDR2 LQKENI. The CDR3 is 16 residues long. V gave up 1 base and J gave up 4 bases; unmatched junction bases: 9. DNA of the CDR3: TGTGCCAGCTCACCACAGGTCTCAGGGGGTAGAGAGACCCAGTACTTC. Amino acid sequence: CASSPQVSGGRETQYF.

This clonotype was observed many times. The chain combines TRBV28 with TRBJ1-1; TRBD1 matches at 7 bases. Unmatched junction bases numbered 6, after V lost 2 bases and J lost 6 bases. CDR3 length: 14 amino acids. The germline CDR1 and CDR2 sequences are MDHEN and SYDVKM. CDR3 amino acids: CASSLPGQWAEAFF. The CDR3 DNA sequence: TGTGCCAGCAGTTTACCGGGACAGTGGGCTGAAGCTTTCTTT.

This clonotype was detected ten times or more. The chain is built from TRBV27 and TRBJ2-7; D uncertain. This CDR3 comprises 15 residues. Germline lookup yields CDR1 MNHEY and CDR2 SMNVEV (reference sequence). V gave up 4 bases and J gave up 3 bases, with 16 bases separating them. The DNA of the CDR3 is TGTGCCAGCAGTTACTCCCCTGGGGAATTCTACGAGCAGTACTTC. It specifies CASSYSPGEFYEQYF.

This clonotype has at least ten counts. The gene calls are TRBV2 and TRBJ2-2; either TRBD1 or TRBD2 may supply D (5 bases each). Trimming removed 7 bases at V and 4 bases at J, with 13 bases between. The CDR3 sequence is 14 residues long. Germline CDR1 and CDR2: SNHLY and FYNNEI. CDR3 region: CASTAMRGTGELFF. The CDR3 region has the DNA TGTGCCAGCACTGCGATGAGGGGCACCGGGGAGCTGTTTTTT.

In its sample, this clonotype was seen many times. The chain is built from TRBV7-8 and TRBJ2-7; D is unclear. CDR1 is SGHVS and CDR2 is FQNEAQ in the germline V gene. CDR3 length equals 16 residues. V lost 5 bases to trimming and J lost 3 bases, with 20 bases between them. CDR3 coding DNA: TGTGCCAGCAGCCCGGAATCGGAAGCTAAGTTCTACGAGCAGTACTTC. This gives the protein CASSPESEAKFYEQYF.

The CDR3 region is CASSFIILGTNYEQYF. The CDR3 bases are TGTGCCAGCAGCTTTATTATTCTGGGGACCAACTACGAGCAGTACTTC. This rearrangement joins TRBV7-9 to TRBJ2-7, with D perhaps TRBD1 or TRBD2 (5 bases each). Between the trimmed V and J ends, which lost 3 bases and 3 bases, there was a span of 18 bases. CDR3 length: 16 amino acids. Germline V gene data show CDR1 as SEHNR and CDR2 as FQNEAQ (reference sequence).

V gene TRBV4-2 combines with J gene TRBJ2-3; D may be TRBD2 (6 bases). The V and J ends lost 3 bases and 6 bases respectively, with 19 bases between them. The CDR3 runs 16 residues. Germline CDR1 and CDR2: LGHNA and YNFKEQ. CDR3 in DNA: TGTGCCAGCAGCCATTACAAAAAAGGTGCGGGGGATACGCAGTATTTT. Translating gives CASSHYKKGAGDTQYF.

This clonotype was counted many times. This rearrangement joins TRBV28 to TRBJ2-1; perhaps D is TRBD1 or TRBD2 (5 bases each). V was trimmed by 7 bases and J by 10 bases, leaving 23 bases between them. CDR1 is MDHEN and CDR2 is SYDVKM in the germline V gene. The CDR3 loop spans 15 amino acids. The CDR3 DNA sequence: TGTGCCAGCACGGGACGAAGGCTACCCTACGGGGAGCAGTTCTTC. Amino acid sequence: CASTGRRLPYGEQFF.

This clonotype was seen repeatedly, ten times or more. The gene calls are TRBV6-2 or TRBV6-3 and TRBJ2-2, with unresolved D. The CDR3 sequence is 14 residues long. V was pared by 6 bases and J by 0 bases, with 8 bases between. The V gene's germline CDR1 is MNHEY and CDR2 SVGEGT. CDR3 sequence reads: CASRPGANTGELFF. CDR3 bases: TGTGCCAGCAGGCCCGGAGCGAACACCGGGGAGCTGTTTTTT.

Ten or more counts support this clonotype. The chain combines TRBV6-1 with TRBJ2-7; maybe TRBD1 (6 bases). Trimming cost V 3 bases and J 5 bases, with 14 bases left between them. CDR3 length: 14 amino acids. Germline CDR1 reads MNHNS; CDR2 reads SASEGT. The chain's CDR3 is CASSDWPGTHEQYF. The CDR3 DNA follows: TGTGCCAGCAGTGACTGGCCCGGGACACACGAGCAGTACTTC.

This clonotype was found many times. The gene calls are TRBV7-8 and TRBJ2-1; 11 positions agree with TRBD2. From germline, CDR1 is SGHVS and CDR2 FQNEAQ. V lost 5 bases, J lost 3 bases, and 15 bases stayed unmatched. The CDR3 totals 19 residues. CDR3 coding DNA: TGTGCCAGCAGCCTCGTGAGGCTAGCGGGAGGCCGGGGCTACAATGAGCAGTTCTTC. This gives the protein CASSLVRLAGGRGYNEQFF.

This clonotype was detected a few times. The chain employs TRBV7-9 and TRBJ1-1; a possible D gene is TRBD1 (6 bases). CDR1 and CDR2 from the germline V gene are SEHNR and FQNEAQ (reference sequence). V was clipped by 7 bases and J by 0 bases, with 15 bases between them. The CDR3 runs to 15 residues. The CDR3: CASNRMDSMNTEAFF. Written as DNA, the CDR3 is TGTGCCAGCAACAGAATGGACAGCATGAACACTGAAGCTTTCTTT.

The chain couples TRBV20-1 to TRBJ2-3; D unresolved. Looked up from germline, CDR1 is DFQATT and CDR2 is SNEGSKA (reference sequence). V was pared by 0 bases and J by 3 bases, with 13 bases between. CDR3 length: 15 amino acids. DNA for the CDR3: TGCAGTGCTAGAGATTGGGCCCAGAGTACAGATACGCAGTATTTT. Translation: CSARDWAQSTDTQYF.

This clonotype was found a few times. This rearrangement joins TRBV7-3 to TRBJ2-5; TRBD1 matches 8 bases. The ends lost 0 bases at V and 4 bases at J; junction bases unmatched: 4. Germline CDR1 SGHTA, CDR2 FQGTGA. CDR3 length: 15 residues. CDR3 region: CASSLTQGAPETQYF. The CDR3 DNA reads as TGTGCCAGCAGCTTAACCCAGGGGGCCCCAGAGACCCAGTACTTC.

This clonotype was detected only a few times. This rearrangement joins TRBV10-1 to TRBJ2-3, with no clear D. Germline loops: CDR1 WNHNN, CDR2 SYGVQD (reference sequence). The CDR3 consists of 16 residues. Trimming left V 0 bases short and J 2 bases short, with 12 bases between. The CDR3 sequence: CASSESTSEYTDTQYF. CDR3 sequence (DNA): TGCGCCAGCAGTGAGTCTACATCGGAATACACAGATACGCAGTATTTT.

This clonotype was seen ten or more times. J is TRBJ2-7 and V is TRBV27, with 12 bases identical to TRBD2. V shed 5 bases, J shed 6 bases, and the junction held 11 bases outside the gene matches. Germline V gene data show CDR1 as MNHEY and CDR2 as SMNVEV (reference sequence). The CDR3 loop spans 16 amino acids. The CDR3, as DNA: TGTGCCAGCAGTCACCGACTAGCGGGAGTGGGAAGCGAGCAGTACTTC. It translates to CASSHRLAGVGSEQYF.

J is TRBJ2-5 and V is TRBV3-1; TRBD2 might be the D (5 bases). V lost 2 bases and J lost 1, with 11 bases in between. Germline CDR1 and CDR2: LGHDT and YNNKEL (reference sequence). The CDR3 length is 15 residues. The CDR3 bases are TGTGCCAGCAGCCAATCTAGCTTGGGCCAAGAGACCCAGTACTTC. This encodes CASSQSSLGQETQYF.

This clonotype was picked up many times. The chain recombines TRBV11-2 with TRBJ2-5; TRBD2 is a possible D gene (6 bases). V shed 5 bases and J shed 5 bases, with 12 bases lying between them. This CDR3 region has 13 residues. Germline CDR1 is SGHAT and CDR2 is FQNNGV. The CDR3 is CASSPGSGETQYF. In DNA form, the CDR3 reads TGTGCCAGCAGCCCTGGAAGCGGGGAGACCCAGTACTTC.

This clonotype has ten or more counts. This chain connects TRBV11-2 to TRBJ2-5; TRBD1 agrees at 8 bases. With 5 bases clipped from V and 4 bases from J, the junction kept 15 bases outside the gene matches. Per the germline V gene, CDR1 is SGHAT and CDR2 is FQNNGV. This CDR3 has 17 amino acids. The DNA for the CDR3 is TGTGCCAGCAGCCCCCCCCTGGGGACAGGAGGCGGAGAGACCCAGTACTTC. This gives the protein CASSPPLGTGGGETQYF. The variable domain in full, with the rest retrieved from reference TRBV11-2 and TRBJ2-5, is EAGVAQSPRYKIIEKRQSVAFWCNPISGHATLYWYQQILGQGPKLLIQFQNNGVVDDSQLPKDRFSAERLKGVDSTLKIQPAKLEDSAVYLCASSPPLGTGGGETQYFGPGTRLLVL.

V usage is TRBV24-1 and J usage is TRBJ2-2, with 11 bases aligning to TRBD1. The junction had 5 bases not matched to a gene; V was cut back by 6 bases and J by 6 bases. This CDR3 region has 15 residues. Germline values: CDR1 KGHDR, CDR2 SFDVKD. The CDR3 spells CATSWTGGLSGELFF. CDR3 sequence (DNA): TGTGCCACCAGTTGGACAGGGGGCTTGTCCGGGGAGCTGTTTTTT.

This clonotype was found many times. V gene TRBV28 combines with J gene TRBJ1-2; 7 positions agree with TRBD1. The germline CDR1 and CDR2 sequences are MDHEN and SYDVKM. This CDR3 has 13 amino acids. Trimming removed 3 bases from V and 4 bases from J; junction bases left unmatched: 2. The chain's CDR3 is CASSFGDSYGYTF. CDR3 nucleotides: TGTGCCAGCAGTTTTGGGGACAGCTATGGCTACACCTTC.

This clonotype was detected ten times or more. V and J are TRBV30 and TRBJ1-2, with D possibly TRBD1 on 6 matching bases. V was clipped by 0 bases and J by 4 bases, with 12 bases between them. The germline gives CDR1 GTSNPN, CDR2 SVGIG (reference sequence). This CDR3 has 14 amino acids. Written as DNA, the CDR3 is TGTGCCTGGAGTGTAAGGGGGTTTGTCTATGGCTACACCTTC. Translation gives CAWSVRGFVYGYTF.